A single T cell receptor beta chain is shown here with its context. CDR3 size: 12 residues. The V and J ends lost 3 bases and 3 bases respectively, with 6 bases between them. Germline V gives CDR1 MNHEY, CDR2 SMNVEV (reference sequence). Original processing notes: Filtering differed since immunoSEQ provided only junctions, with no quality scores. Sequenced by immunoSEQ multiplex PCR; TCRdb stores in-frame clones only, minus some. Clone size and the V and J calls come from that table; the DNA yielded D and trimming. Among 560,000 or so clones listed, about 96% were seen once. CD8 cells classed as naive were CD45RO-negative and positively selected for CCR7, excluding terminally differentiated effector memory CD45RA+ cells. The sample originates from a study of shared clonotypes between healthy human individuals.

The material sequenced was naive CD8+ T cells sorted from blood. The chain links TRBV27 to TRBJ2-7, with D hard to call. The source of this sequence is a woman in her twenties or thirties in good health. CDR3 nucleotides: TGTGCCAGCAGTTTCGGAAACTACGAGCAGTACTTC. It yields the protein CASSFGNYEQYF.